This T cell receptor beta chain was captured in a study of T cell responses to AZD1222 COVID-19 vaccine. Sequencing used immunoSEQ multiplex PCR; TCRdb keeps in-frame clones, though not all of them. The sample shows 100,000 to 150,000 clones, just over 85% of them seen only once. General observations from the study: CD4 TCRs associated with vaccination spanned spike, dominating at 160-218 and 743-854. Most donors were white British and more were female, and clonal diversity was possibly underestimated. Two doses of AZD1222 preceded a rise in Spike-specific TCR breadth and depth.

Comment on this clone: Its antigen is still unknown.

Trimming stripped 3 bases from V and 1 base from J, with 19 bases between. The germline V gene has CDR1 MGHRA and CDR2 YSYEKL. This CDR3 has 18 residues. The rearrangement joins TRBV4-1 to TRBJ1-3; TRBD1 is a possible D gene (6 bases). The specimen comprised peripheral blood, sampled on day 0 of AZD1222 vaccination. This clonotype originated in an adult in good health. CDR3 sequence reads: CASSHEGQGRISGNTIYF. CDR3 sequence (DNA): TGCGCCAGCAGCCACGAGGGTCAGGGGAGGATTTCTGGAAACACCATATATTTT.